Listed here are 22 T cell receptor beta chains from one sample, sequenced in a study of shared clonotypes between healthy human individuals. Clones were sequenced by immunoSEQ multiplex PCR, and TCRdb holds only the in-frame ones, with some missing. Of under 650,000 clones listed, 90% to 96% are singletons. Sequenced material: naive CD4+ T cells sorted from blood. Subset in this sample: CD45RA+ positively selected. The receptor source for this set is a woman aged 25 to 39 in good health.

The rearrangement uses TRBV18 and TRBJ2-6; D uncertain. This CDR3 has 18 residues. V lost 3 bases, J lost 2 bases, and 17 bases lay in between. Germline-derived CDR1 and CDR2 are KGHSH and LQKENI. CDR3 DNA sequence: TGTGCCAGCTCACCCGAGAGTCAGGAACTGGCTGGGGCCAACGTCCTGACTTTC. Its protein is CASSPESQELAGANVLTF.

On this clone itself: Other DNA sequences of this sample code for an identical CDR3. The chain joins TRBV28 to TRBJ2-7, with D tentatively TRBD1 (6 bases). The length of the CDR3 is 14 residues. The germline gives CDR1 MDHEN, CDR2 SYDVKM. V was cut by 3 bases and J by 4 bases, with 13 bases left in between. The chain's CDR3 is CASSFGTYLYEQYF. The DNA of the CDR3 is TGTGCCAGCAGTTTCGGGACATACCTTTACGAGCAGTACTTC.

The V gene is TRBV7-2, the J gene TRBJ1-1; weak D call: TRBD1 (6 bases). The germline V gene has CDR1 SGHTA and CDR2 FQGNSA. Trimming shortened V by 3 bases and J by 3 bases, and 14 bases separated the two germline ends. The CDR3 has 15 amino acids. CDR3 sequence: CASSFTGSGHTEAFF. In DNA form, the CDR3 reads TGTGCCAGCAGCTTTACAGGGTCCGGGCACACTGAAGCTTTCTTT.

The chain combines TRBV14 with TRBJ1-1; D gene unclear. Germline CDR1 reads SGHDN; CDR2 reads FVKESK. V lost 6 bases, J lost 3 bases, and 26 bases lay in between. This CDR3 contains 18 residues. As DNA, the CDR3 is TGTGCCAGCAGTTCCCGGGTAAGGGTCACCCAAGCGGACACTGAAGCTTTCTTT. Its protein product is CASSSRVRVTQADTEAFF.

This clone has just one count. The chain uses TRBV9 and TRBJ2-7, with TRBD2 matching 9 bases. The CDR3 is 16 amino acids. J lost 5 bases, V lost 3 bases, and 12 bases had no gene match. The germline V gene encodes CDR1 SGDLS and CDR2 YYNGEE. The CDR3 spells CASSAKTPGTSNEQYF. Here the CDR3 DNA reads TGTGCCAGCAGCGCAAAGACCCCCGGGACTAGCAACGAGCAGTACTTC.

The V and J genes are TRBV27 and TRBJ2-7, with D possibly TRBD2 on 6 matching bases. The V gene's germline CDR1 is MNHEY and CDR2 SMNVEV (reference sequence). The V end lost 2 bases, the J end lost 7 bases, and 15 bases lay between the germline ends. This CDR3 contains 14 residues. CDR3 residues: CASSLGNQAGEQYF. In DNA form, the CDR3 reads TGTGCCAGCAGTTTAGGCAATCAGGCGGGGGAGCAGTACTTC.

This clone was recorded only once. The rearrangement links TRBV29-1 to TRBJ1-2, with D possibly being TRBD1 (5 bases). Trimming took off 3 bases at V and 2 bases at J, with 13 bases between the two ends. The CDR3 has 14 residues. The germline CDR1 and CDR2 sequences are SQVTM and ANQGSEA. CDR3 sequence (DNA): TGCAGCGTTGAGAGGGGTACAGCGAACTATGGCTACACCTTC. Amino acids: CSVERGTANYGYTF.

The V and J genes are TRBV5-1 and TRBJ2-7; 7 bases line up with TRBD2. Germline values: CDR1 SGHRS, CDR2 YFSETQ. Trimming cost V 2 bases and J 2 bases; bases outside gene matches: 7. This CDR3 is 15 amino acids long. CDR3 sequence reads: CASSFGGSGAYEQYF. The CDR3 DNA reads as TGCGCCAGCAGCTTCGGCGGGAGTGGCGCCTACGAGCAGTACTTC.

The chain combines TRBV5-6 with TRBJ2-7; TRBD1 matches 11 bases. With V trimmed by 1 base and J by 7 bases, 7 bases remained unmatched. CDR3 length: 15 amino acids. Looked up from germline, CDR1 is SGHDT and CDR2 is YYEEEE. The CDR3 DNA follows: TGTGCCAGCAGCTTGTTCCCTGGGACAGGGGGGGAGCAGTACTTC. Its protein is CASSLFPGTGGEQYF.

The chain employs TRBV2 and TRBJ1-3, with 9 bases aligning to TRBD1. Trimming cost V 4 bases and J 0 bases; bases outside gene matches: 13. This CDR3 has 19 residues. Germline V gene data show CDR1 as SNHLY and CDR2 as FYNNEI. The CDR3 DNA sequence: TGTGCCAGCAGTGTGTCGGGACAGGGTCGCTCTTACTCTGGAAACACCATATATTTT. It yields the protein CASSVSGQGRSYSGNTIYF.

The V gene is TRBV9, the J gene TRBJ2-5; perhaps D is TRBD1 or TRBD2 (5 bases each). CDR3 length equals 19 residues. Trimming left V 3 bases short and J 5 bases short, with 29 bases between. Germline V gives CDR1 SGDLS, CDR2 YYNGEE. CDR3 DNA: TGTGCCAGCAGCGCCCCGGACTGGACACCTATGGAGTTGGCGGAGACCCAGTACTTC. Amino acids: CASSAPDWTPMELAETQYF.

This CDR3 is CASSVGGFTDTQYF. The CDR3 DNA reads TGTGCCAGCAGCGTAGGTGGCTTTACAGATACGCAGTATTTT. V is TRBV9 and J is TRBJ2-3; D is uncertain. V was clipped by 0 bases and J by 3 bases, with 8 bases between them. This CDR3 contains 14 residues. The V gene's germline CDR1 is SGDLS and CDR2 YYNGEE.

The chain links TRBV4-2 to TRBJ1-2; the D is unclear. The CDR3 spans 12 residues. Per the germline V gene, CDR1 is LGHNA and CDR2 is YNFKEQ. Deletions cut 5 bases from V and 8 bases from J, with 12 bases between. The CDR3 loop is CASSLLQLGYTF. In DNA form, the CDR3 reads TGTGCCAGCAGCTTGCTACAGTTGGGCTACACCTTC.

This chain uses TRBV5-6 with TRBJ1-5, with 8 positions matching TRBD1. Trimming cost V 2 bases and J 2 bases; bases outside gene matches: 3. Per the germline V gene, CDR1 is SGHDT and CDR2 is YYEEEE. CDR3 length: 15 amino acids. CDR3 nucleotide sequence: TGTGCCAGCAGCTTTCAGGGGGCGCGCAATCAGCCCCAGCATTTT. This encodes CASSFQGARNQPQHF.

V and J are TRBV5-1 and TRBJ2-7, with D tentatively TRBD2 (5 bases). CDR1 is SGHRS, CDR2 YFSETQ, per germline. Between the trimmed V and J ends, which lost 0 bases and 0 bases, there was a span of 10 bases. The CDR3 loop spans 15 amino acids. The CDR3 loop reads CASSLDPGNSYEQYF. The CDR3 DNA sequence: TGCGCCAGCAGCTTGGATCCGGGGAACTCCTACGAGCAGTACTTC.

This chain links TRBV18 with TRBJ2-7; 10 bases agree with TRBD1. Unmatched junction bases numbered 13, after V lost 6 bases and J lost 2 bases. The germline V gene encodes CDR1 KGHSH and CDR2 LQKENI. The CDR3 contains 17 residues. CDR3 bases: TGTGCCAGCTCCCGGGGAGTCGGGACAGGGGTGCCCTACGAGCAGTACTTC. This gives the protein CASSRGVGTGVPYEQYF.

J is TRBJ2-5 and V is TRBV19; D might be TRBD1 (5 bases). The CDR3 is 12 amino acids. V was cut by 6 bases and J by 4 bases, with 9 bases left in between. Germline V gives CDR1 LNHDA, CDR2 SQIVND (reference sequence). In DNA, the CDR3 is TGTGCCAGTAGGGAGCAGGGAGAGACCCAGTACTTC. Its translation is CASREQGETQYF.

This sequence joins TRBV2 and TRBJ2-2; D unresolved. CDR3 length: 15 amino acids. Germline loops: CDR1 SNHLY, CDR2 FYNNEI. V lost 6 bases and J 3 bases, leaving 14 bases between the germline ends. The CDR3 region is CASRKTVQDTGELFF. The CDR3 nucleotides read TGTGCCAGCAGAAAGACCGTCCAAGACACCGGGGAGCTGTTTTTT. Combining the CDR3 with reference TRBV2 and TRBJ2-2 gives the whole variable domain EPEVTQTPSHQVTQMGQEVILRCVPISNHLYFYWYRQILGQKVEFLVSFYNNEISEKSEIFDDQFSVERPDGSNFTLKIRSTKLEDSAMYFCASRKTVQDTGELFFGEGSRLTVL.

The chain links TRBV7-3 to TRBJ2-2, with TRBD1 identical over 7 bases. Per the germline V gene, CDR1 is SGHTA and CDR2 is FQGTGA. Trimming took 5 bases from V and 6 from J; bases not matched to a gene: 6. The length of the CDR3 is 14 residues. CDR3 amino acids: CASSPTGMAGELFF. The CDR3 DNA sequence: TGTGCCAGCAGCCCGACAGGGATGGCCGGGGAGCTGTTTTTT.

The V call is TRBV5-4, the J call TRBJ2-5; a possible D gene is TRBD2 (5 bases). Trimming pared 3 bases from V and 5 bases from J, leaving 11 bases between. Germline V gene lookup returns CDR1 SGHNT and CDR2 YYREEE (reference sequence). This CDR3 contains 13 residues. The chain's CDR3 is CASSSEADETQYF. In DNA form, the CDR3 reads TGTGCCAGCAGCTCGGAGGCGGACGAGACCCAGTACTTC.

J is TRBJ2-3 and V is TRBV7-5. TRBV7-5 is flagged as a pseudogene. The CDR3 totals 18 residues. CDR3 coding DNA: TGTGTCAGAAGATTCGAGGGGATGGGCTCACGAAGCACAGATACGCAGTATTTT. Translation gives CVRRFEGMGSRSTDTQYF.

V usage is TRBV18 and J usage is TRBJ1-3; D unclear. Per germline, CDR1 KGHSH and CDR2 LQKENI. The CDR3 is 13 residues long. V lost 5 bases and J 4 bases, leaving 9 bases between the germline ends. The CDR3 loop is CASSSGYGNTIYF. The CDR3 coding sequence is TGTGCCAGCTCATCGGGGTACGGAAACACCATATATTTT.